Below, one T cell receptor (beta chain) is given with its context. This sample was included in a study of shared T cell receptors in the human thymus. Profiling relied on immunoSEQ multiplex PCR, and the TCRdb table lists in-frame clones only, not all of them. The sample lists some 760,000 clones, 80% to 90% occurring once. Germline lookup yields CDR1 SGHTA and CDR2 FQGNSA. The CDR3 sequence is 16 residues long. Trimming at V came to 5 bases and at J to 4 bases, leaving 13 bases not matched to a gene. The data also belong to a second study, concerning human thymus T cells. According to that study: Having corrective surgery for congenital heart defects, healthy Finnish infants were the ones who donated. Resections that were taken during corrective heart surgery supplied the thymus tissue. Apparent skewing of V and J gene usage characterized both thymic and blood repertoires. Thymic repertoires overlap heavily among unrelated individuals, related research has reported.

Sequencing was done on a sample of thymocytes. This clonotype originated in a girl less than two years old with a congenital heart defect. The chain employs TRBV7-2 and TRBJ2-5; 7 positions match TRBD2. The CDR3 loop is CASSETGGGGGETQYF. The CDR3 coding sequence is TGTGCCAGCAGCGAAACCGGCGGGGGAGGAGGAGAGACCCAGTACTTC.